This T cell receptor (beta chain) came from a study of control samples from healthy donors and cancer patients. Trimming removed 5 bases from V and 2 bases from J; junction bases left unmatched: 6. The CDR3 sequence is 15 residues long. The germline V gene has CDR1 MDHEN and CDR2 SYDVKM. This table comes from immunoSEQ multiplex PCR, and its TCRdb copy is limited to in-frame clones, with some not included. Here the sample spans around 120,000 clones, over 75% being singletons. The V call is TRBV28, the J call TRBJ1-3; 7 nucleotides line up with TRBD1. Sequencing used blood. This TCR was recovered from a man aged 40-49 years in good health. DNA for the CDR3: TGTGCCAGCAGTAGTGACAGGGTACCTGGAAACACCATATATTTT. This gives the protein CASSSDRVPGNTIYF.